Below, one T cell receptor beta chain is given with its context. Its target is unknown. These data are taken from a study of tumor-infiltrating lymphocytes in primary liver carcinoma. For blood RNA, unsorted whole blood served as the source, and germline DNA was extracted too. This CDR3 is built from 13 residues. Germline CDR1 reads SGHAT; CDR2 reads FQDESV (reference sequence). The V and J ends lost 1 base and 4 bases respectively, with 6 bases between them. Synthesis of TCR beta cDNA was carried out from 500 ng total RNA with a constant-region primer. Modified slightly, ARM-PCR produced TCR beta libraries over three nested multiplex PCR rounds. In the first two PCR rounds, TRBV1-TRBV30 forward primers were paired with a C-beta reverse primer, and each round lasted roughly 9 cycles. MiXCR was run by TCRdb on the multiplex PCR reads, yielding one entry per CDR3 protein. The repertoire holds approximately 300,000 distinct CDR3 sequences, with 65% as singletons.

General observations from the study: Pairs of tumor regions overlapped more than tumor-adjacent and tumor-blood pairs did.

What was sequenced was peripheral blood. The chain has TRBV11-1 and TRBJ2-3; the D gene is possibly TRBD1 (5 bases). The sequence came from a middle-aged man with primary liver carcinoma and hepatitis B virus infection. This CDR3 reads CASSLVRADTQYF. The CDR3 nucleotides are TGTGCCAGCAGCTTAGTCAGGGCAGATACGCAGTATTTT.